These 16 T cell receptor beta chains originate from one sample sequenced in a study of PD-L1 blockade in urothelial cancer. The method was immunoSEQ multiplex PCR; TCRdb's version includes in-frame clones alone and lacks a portion of them. The sample consists of 85,000 to 90,000 clones, approximately 90% of them appearing once. The material was PBMCs, obtained around atezolizumab (anti-PD-L1) treatment. The receptor set was obtained from a man between 60 and 75 years old with urothelial cancer.

The chain combines TRBV5-1 with TRBJ2-1, with 9 bases aligning to TRBD2. The CDR3 contains 16 residues. CDR1 and CDR2 from the germline V gene are SGHRS and YFSETQ. Trimming took 0 bases from V and 2 from J; bases not matched to a gene: 3. CDR3 region: CASSLAAGGPYNEQFF. DNA for the CDR3: TGCGCCAGCAGCTTGGCCGCGGGGGGGCCCTACAATGAGCAGTTCTTC.

The chain employs TRBV10-1 and TRBJ2-1, with 7 bases matching TRBD2. The germline V gene has CDR1 WNHNN and CDR2 SYGVQD (reference sequence). There are 16 residues in the CDR3. Trimming took 4 bases from V and 2 from J; bases not matched to a gene: 8. The CDR3 region is CASSGSLAAAYNEQFF. The CDR3 region has the DNA TGCGCCAGCAGTGGGTCCCTAGCGGCTGCCTACAATGAGCAGTTCTTC.

V and J are TRBV19 and TRBJ2-2; D gene ambiguous. Germline V gene lookup returns CDR1 LNHDA and CDR2 SQIVND (reference sequence). The length of the CDR3 is 15 residues. The V end lost 1 base, the J end lost 1 base, and 7 bases lay between the germline ends. CDR3 region: CASSIADLNTGELFF. For the CDR3, the DNA is TGTGCCAGTAGTATAGCAGATCTGAACACCGGGGAGCTGTTTTTT.

The gene calls are TRBV9 and TRBJ2-1; TRBD1 might be the D (6 bases). Germline loops: CDR1 SGDLS, CDR2 YYNGEE. V lost 0 bases, J lost 5 bases, and 12 bases lay in between. The CDR3 runs 15 residues. DNA of the CDR3: TGTGCCAGCAGCGTAGGCCAGGGGCCCCACAATGAGCAGTTCTTC. Protein product: CASSVGQGPHNEQFF.

This clone was counted once. The chain joins TRBV11-2 to TRBJ2-5; D gene uncertain. Per germline, CDR1 SGHAT and CDR2 FQNNGV. The CDR3 contains 13 residues. V lost 1 base to trimming and J lost 5 bases, with 8 bases between them. The CDR3 loop reads CASSLGVGETQYF. The CDR3 coding sequence is TGTGCCAGCAGCTTAGGGGTCGGGGAGACCCAGTACTTC.

The gene calls are TRBV19 and TRBJ2-2; TRBD2 is a possible D gene (5 bases). From germline, CDR1 is LNHDA and CDR2 SQIVND (reference sequence). The CDR3 totals 15 residues. Trimming removed 1 base from V and 1 base from J, with 7 bases in between. Here the CDR3 reads CASSIGTRNTGELFF. CDR3 coding DNA: TGTGCCAGTAGTATAGGTACTAGGAACACCGGGGAGCTGTTTTTT.

The chain is built from TRBV7-3 and TRBJ2-3, with a tentative D call TRBD1 (5 bases). Germline values: CDR1 SGHTA, CDR2 FQGTGA. This CDR3 region has 14 residues. The V end was cut by 5 bases, the J end by 8 bases, with 17 bases between. CDR3 coding DNA: TGTGCCAGCAGCCCGCAAGAGACAGTCAGTACGCAGTATTTT. Translating it yields CASSPQETVSTQYF.

This clone was observed a single time. The genes are TRBV28 and TRBJ2-5, with 7 bases lining up with TRBD1. The CDR3 length is 15 residues. Germline lookup yields CDR1 MDHEN and CDR2 SYDVKM. Unmatched junction bases numbered 9, after V lost 6 bases and J lost 2 bases. The CDR3 reads CASRPLDRVQETQYF. CDR3 sequence (DNA): TGTGCCAGCAGACCCCTCGACAGGGTGCAAGAGACCCAGTACTTC.

The chain joins TRBV4-2 to TRBJ2-1; 9 bases line up with TRBD2. Germline V CDR1 and CDR2: LGHNA, YNFKEQ. The CDR3 is 16 amino acids. The V segment lost 0 bases and the J segment 8 bases; nucleotides outside the gene matches: 8. The CDR3 nucleotides read TGTGCCAGCAGCCAAGAAGGGCGGGGGGGCCGCGATGAGCAGTTCTTC. It is translated as CASSQEGRGGRDEQFF.

This chain joins TRBV5-4 and TRBJ2-7; possible D gene TRBD2, 6 bases. Germline-derived CDR1 and CDR2 are SGHNT and YYREEE (reference sequence). There are 14 residues in the CDR3. Trimming left V 0 bases short and J 6 bases short, with 13 bases between. In nucleotides, the CDR3 is TGTGCCAGCAGCTTGGTCCCAGGGAGGAGCGAGCAGTACTTC. Amino acid sequence: CASSLVPGRSEQYF.

The chain uses TRBV4-1 and TRBJ1-3; D is uncertain. Germline V lookup: CDR1 MGHRA, CDR2 YSYEKL. With 1 base removed from V and 0 bases from J, the gap between germline ends came to 7 bases. The CDR3 is made up of 15 amino acids. In nucleotides, the CDR3 is TGCGCCAGCAGCCAAGTCTTCCTCTCTGGAAACACCATATATTTT. Amino acid sequence: CASSQVFLSGNTIYF.

The rearrangement joins TRBV7-3 to TRBJ1-3, with a weak D call TRBD1 (5 bases). Germline CDR1 is SGHTA and CDR2 is FQGTGA. The CDR3 consists of 15 residues. V lost 5 bases, J lost 7 bases, and 18 bases lay in between. The DNA of the CDR3 is TGTGCCAGCAGCCCAGGACACTCGCTAGGGAACACCATATATTTT. Translated, it gives CASSPGHSLGNTIYF.

V is TRBV18 and J is TRBJ1-2, with D unresolved. The CDR3 totals 15 residues. Germline V lookup: CDR1 KGHSH, CDR2 LQKENI. The ends were cut back, 1 base at V and 5 bases at J, with 14 bases in the middle. CDR3 region: CASSPREGIGYGYTF. The DNA for the CDR3 is TGTGCCAGCTCACCACGCGAGGGTATCGGTTATGGCTACACCTTC.

The chain employs TRBV5-5 and TRBJ2-7; 9 nucleotides match TRBD2. Germline CDR1 is SGHKS and CDR2 is YYEKEE (reference sequence). The CDR3 runs 15 residues. Trimming removed 0 bases from V and 6 bases from J; junction bases left unmatched: 7. The CDR3 spells CASSLGETSGLEQYF. The CDR3 region has the DNA TGTGCCAGCAGCTTGGGTGAGACTAGCGGCCTCGAGCAGTACTTC.

The chain is built from TRBV15 and TRBJ2-7, with a weak D call TRBD1 (6 bases). Germline-derived CDR1 and CDR2 are LNHNV and YYDKDF (reference sequence). CDR3 size: 13 residues. The V gene lost 0 bases and the J gene lost 6 bases, with 9 bases spanning the gap. The CDR3 loop is CATSRDLQGEQYF. CDR3 sequence (DNA): TGTGCCACCAGCAGAGATTTACAGGGCGAGCAGTACTTC.

The chain carries TRBV9 and TRBJ2-7; 8 bases are shared with TRBD2. CDR3 length equals 13 residues. With 9 bases clipped from V and 3 bases from J, the junction kept 8 bases outside the gene matches. CDR1 SGDLS and CDR2 YYNGEE come from the germline V gene. CDR3 sequence: CATRPGGYYEQYF. CDR3 coding DNA: TGTGCCACCCGGCCGGGGGGGTACTACGAGCAGTACTTC.